These T cell receptor beta chains were read from a single sample in a study of vaccination and CD4 T cells after COVID-19. Each CDR3 protein is one row after TCRdb ran MiXCR on the PCR reads. Of some 13,000 distinct CDR3 sequences listed, roughly 37% were seen once; the top ten hold about 12%. These receptors are not linked to any known antigen. Sample: CD4+ T cells from blood, cultured in vitro. The receptor set was obtained from a human donor who had recovered from COVID-19. CDR3s include the opening cysteine and the closing phenylalanine or tryptophan. The order of the fields is clone size, V gene, CDR3 length, J gene, D gene, CDR3 protein, CDR3 DNA. D genes are given only for firm matches. Clone size is not always given. Where it is, it says once, few, many or a class for expanded clones.

abundance: few
v_gene: TRBV20-1
len: 16
j_gene: TRBJ1-5
d_gene: .
CDR3aa: CSARRLESGINQPQHF
CDR3nt: TGCAGTGCTAGACGCTTGGAGTCAGGGATCAATCAGCCCCAGCATTTT

abundance: .
v_gene: TRBV5-6
len: 16
j_gene: TRBJ1-6
d_gene: .
CDR3aa: CASSRGTSSINSPLHF
CDR3nt: TGTGCCAGCAGCCGGGGGACGTCCTCTATTAATTCACCCCTCCACTTT

abundance: medium-sized
v_gene: TRBV5-4
len: 14
j_gene: TRBJ2-7
d_gene: .
CDR3aa: CASSPQQAPGEQYF
CDR3nt: TGTGCCAGCAGCCCCCAGCAGGCCCCGGGCGAGCAGTACTTC

abundance: once
v_gene: TRBV7-9
len: 17
j_gene: TRBJ2-5
d_gene: .
CDR3aa: CASSQVLALTVGETQYF
CDR3nt: TGTGCCAGCAGCCAGGTCTTAGCGTTGACTGTCGGGGAGACCCAGTACTTC

abundance: few
v_gene: TRBV24-1
len: 12
j_gene: TRBJ2-7
d_gene: .
CDR3aa: CATGSSPYEQYF
CDR3nt: TGTGCCACCGGATCTTCACCCTACGAGCAGTACTTC

abundance: .
v_gene: TRBV7-8
len: 12
j_gene: TRBJ2-5
d_gene: .
CDR3aa: CASSLVQETQYF
CDR3nt: TGTGCCAGCAGCTTAGTACAAGAGACCCAGTACTTC

abundance: .
v_gene: TRBV5-6
len: 11
j_gene: TRBJ2-7
d_gene: .
CDR3aa: CASSLKYEQYF
CDR3nt: TGTGCCAGCAGCTTGAAATACGAGCAGTACTTC

abundance: .
v_gene: TRBV30
len: 16
j_gene: TRBJ2-3
d_gene: TRBD2
CDR3aa: CAWQGTSGSGADTQYF
CDR3nt: TGTGCCTGGCAAGGGACTAGCGGGAGCGGAGCAGATACGCAGTATTTT

abundance: .
v_gene: TRBV7-2
len: 16
j_gene: TRBJ2-7
d_gene: .
CDR3aa: CASSKSSGRASYEQYF
CDR3nt: TGTGCCAGCAGCAAATCTTCCGGTCGGGCCTCCTACGAGCAGTACTTC

abundance: .
v_gene: TRBV20-1
len: 15
j_gene: TRBJ2-1
d_gene: TRBD2
CDR3aa: CSAPPGAGVHNEQFF
CDR3nt: TGCAGTGCTCCTCCTGGGGCGGGAGTTCACAATGAGCAGTTCTTC

abundance: .
v_gene: TRBV6-1
len: 15
j_gene: TRBJ1-4
d_gene: .
CDR3aa: CASRGAGVGYEKLFF
CDR3nt: TGTGCCAGCCGCGGCGCGGGGGTCGGATATGAAAAACTGTTTTTT

abundance: .
v_gene: TRBV5-6
len: 16
j_gene: TRBJ2-7
d_gene: TRBD2
CDR3aa: CASSLEFGTSFHEQYF
CDR3nt: TGTGCCAGCAGCTTGGAGTTCGGGACTAGCTTCCACGAGCAGTACTTC

abundance: .
v_gene: TRBV7-8
len: 15
j_gene: TRBJ2-7
d_gene: .
CDR3aa: CASSLALSPGYEQYF
CDR3nt: TGTGCCAGCAGCTTAGCGCTCAGCCCGGGCTACGAGCAGTACTTC

abundance: few
v_gene: TRBV2
len: 14
j_gene: TRBJ2-7
d_gene: .
CDR3aa: CASRAGTVPYEQYF
CDR3nt: TGTGCCAGCAGGGCCGGGACCGTTCCCTACGAGCAGTACTTC

abundance: .
v_gene: TRBV7-8
len: 17
j_gene: TRBJ2-1
d_gene: TRBD2
CDR3aa: CASTQRGLAGVYNEQFF
CDR3nt: TGTGCCAGCACCCAAAGGGGACTAGCGGGAGTCTACAATGAGCAGTTCTTC

abundance: few
v_gene: TRBV20-1
len: 13
j_gene: TRBJ2-7
d_gene: .
CDR3aa: CSAQQGIGHEQYF
CDR3nt: TGCAGTGCGCAACAGGGAATAGGCCACGAGCAGTACTTC

abundance: .
v_gene: TRBV7-3
len: 20
j_gene: TRBJ2-3
d_gene: TRBD1
CDR3aa: CASSLNLFGQVGKVTDTQYF
CDR3nt: TGTGCCAGCAGCCTTAACTTATTTGGACAGGTGGGTAAAGTGACAGATACGCAGTATTTT

abundance: .
v_gene: TRBV5-1
len: 16
j_gene: TRBJ2-1
d_gene: .
CDR3aa: CASGSIVAEGRNEQFF
CDR3nt: TGCGCCAGCGGGTCGATTGTGGCGGAGGGTAGGAATGAGCAGTTCTTC

abundance: .
v_gene: TRBV6-5
len: 16
j_gene: TRBJ1-5
d_gene: TRBD1
CDR3aa: CASSYVEGAWNQPQHF
CDR3nt: TGTGCCAGCAGTTACGTAGAGGGGGCTTGGAATCAGCCCCAGCATTTT

abundance: .
v_gene: TRBV5-1
len: 15
j_gene: TRBJ2-3
d_gene: .
CDR3aa: CASSPVGRPTDTQYF
CDR3nt: TGCGCCAGCAGCCCGGTCGGGCGGCCCACAGATACGCAGTATTTT

abundance: .
v_gene: TRBV19
len: 14
j_gene: TRBJ1-1
d_gene: TRBD1
CDR3aa: CASSYRGGSTEAFF
CDR3nt: TGTGCCAGTAGTTACAGGGGCGGGAGTACTGAAGCTTTCTTT

abundance: .
v_gene: TRBV10-1
len: 16
j_gene: TRBJ1-4
d_gene: .
CDR3aa: CASSESKGRMNEKLFF
CDR3nt: TGCGCCAGCAGTGAGTCGAAGGGCCGGATGAATGAAAAACTGTTTTTT

abundance: .
v_gene: TRBV12-3/TRBV12-4
len: 15
j_gene: TRBJ1-1
d_gene: .
CDR3aa: CASRRNREGNTEAFF
CDR3nt: TGTGCCAGCAGACGCAACAGGGAAGGAAACACTGAAGCTTTCTTT

abundance: .
v_gene: TRBV20-1
len: 14
j_gene: TRBJ2-7
d_gene: TRBD2
CDR3aa: CSAIISGGSYEQYF
CDR3nt: TGCAGTGCTATAATTAGCGGGGGCTCCTACGAGCAGTACTTC

abundance: few
v_gene: TRBV20-1
len: 13
j_gene: TRBJ1-5
d_gene: TRBD1
CDR3aa: CSANRQGPEPQHF
CDR3nt: TGCAGTGCTAACCGACAGGGTCCGGAGCCCCAGCATTTT

abundance: .
v_gene: TRBV10-3
len: 15
j_gene: TRBJ2-3
d_gene: .
CDR3aa: CAIGADAQSADTQYF
CDR3nt: TGTGCCATCGGGGCCGATGCCCAATCGGCAGATACGCAGTATTTT